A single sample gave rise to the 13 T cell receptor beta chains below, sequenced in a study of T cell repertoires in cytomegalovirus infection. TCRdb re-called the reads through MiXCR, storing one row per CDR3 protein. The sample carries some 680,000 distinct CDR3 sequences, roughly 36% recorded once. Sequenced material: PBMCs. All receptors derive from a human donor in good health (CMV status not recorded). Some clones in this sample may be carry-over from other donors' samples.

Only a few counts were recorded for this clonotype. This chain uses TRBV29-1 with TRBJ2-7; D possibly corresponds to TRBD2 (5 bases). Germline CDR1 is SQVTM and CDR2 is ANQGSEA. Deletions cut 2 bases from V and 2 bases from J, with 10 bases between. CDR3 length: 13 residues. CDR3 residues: CSVETSKAYEQYF. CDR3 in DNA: TGCAGCGTTGAAACTAGTAAGGCCTACGAGCAGTACTTC.

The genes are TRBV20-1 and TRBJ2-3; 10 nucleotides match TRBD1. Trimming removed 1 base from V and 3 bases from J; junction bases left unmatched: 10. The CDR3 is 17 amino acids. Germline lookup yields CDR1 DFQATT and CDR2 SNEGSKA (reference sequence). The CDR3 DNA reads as TGCAGTGCTAGAGCGGACAGGGGGAAAAGCGGGACAGATACGCAGTATTTT. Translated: CSARADRGKSGTDTQYF.

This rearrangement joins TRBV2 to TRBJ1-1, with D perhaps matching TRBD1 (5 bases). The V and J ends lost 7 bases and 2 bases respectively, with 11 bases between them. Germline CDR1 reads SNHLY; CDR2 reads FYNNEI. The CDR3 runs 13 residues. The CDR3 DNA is TGTGCCAGCATGGAAGGGACCAACACTGAAGCTTTCTTT. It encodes CASMEGTNTEAFF. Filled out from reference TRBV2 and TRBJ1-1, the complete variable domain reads EPEVTQTPSHQVTQMGQEVILRCVPISNHLYFYWYRQILGQKVEFLVSFYNNEISEKSEIFDDQFSVERPDGSNFTLKIRSTKLEDSAMYFCASMEGTNTEAFFGQGTRLTVV.

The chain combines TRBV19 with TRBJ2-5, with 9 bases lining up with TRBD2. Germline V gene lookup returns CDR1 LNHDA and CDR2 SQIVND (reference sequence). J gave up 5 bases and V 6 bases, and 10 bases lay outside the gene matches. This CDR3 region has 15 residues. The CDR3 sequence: CASSDGSGGTETQYF. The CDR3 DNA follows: TGTGCCAGTAGCGACGGGAGCGGGGGGACGGAGACCCAGTACTTC.

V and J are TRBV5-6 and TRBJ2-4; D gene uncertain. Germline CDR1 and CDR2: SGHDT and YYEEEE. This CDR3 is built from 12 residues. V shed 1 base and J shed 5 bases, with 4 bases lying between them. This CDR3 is CASSLKENIQYF. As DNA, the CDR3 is TGTGCCAGCAGCTTGAAAGAAAACATTCAGTACTTC.

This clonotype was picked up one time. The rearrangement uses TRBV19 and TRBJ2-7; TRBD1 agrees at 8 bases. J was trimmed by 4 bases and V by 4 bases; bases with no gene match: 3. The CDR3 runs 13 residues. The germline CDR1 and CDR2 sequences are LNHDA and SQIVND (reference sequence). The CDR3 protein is CASSSNRGYEQYF. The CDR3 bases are TGTGCCAGTAGTAGCAACAGGGGGTACGAGCAGTACTTC.

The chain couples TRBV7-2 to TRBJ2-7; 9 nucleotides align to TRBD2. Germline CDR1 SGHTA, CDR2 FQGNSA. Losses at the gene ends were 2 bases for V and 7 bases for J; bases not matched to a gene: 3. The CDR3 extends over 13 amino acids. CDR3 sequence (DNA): TGTGCCAGCAGCTTAATCCTAGCGGGAGAGCAGTACTTC. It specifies CASSLILAGEQYF.

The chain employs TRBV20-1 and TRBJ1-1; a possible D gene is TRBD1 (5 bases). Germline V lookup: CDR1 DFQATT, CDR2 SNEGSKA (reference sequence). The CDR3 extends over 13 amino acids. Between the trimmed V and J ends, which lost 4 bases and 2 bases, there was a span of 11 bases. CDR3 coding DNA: TGCAGTGCTACCGGGACCGCTAACACTGAAGCTTTCTTT. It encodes CSATGTANTEAFF.

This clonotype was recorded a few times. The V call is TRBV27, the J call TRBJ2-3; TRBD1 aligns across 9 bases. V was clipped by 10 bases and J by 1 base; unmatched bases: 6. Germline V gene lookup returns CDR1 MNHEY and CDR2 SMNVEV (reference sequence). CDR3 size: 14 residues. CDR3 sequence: CATNRDRGTDTQYF. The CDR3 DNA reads TGTGCCACCAACCGGGACAGGGGCACAGATACGCAGTATTTT.

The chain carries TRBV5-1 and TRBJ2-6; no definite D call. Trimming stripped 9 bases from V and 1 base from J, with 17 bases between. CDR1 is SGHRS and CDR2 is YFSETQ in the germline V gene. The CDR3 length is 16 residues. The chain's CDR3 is CATSGPSSSGANVLTF. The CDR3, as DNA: TGCGCCACCAGTGGACCCTCGTCGTCTGGGGCCAACGTCCTGACTTTC.

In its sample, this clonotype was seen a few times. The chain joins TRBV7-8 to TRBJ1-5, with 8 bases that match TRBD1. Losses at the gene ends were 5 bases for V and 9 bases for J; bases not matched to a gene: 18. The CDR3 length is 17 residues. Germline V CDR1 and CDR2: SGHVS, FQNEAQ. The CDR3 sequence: CASSPRTTGATVWPQHF. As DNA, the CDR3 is TGTGCCAGCAGCCCCCGAACGACAGGGGCCACGGTTTGGCCCCAGCATTTT.

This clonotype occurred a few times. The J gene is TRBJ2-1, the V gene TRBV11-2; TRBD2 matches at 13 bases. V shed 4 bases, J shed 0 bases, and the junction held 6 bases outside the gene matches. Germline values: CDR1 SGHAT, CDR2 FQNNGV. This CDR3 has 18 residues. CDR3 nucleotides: TGTGCCAGCAGCTCCAGGACTAGCGGGAGCCTCTCCTACAATGAGCAGTTCTTC. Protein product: CASSSRTSGSLSYNEQFF.

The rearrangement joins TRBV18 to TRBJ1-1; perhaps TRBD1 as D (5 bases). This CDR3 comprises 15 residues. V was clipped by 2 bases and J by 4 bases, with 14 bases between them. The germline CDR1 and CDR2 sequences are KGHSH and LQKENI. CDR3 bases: TGTGCCAGCTCACCATCTGGGGCTGGTAGCACTGAAGCTTTCTTT. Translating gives CASSPSGAGSTEAFF.